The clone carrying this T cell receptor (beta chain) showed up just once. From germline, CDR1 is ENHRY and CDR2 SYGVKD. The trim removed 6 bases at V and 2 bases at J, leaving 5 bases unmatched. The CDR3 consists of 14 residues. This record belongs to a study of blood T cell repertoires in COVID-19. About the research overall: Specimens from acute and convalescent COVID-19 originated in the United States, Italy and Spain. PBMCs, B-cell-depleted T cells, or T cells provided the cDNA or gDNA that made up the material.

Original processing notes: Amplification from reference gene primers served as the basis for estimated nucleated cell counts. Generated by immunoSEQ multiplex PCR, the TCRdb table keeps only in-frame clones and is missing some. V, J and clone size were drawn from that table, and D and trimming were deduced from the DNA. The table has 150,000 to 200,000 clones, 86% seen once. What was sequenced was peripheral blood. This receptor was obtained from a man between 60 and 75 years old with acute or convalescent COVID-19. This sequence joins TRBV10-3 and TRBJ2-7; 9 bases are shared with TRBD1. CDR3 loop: CAIRRTGEPYEQYF. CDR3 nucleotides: TGTGCCATCAGGAGGACAGGGGAGCCCTACGAGCAGTACTTC.